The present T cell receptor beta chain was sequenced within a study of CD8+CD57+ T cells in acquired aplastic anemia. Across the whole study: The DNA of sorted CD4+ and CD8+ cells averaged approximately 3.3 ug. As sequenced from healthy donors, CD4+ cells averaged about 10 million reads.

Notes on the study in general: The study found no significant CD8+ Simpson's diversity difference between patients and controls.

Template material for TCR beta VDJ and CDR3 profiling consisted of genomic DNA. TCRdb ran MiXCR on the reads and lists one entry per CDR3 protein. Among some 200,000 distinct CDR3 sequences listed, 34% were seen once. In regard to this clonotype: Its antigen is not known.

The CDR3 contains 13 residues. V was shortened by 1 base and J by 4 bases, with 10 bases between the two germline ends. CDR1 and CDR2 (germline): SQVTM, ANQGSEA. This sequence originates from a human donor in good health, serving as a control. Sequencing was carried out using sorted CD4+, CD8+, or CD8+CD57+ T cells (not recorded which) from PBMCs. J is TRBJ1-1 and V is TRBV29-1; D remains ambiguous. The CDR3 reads CSVEGISGTEAFF. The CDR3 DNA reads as TGCAGCGTTGAAGGCATAAGCGGCACTGAAGCTTTCTTT.